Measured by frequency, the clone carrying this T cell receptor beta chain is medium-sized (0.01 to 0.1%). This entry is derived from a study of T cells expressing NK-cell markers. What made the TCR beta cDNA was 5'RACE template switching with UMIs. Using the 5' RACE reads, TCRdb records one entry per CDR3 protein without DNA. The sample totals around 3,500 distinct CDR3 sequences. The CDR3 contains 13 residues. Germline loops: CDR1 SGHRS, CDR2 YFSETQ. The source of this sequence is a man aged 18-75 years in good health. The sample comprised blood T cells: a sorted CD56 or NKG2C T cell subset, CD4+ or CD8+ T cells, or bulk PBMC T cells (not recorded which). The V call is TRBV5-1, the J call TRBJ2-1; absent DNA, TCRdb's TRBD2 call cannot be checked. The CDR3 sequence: CASSFMWTSEQFF.